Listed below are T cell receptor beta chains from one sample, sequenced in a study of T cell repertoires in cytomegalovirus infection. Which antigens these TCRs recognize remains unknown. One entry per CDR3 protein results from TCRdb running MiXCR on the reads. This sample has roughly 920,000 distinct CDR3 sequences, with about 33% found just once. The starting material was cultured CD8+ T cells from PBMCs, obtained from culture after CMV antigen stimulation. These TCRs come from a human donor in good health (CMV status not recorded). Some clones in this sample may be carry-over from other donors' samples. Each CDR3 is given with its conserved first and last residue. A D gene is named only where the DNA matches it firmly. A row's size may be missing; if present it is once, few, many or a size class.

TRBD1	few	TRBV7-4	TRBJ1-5	CASSLAGGTGIYNQPQHF	TGTGCCAGCAGCTTAGCTGGCGGGACAGGGATATACAATCAGCCCCAGCATTTT
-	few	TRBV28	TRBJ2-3	CASSPGGTTQYF	TGTGCCAGCAGCCCCGGGGGCACCACGCAGTATTTT
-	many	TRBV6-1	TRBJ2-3	CASSSDWVVTDTQYF	TGTGCCAGCAGCTCTGATTGGGTTGTAACAGATACGCAGTATTTT
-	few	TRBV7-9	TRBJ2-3	CASSLEGGSALFLYF	TGTGCCAGCAGCTTAGAGGGAGGTAGCGCCCTTTTTCTGTATTTT
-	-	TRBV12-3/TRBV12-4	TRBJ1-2	CASSFLGDDYTF	TGTGCCAGCAGTTTTTTGGGGGATGACTACACCTTC
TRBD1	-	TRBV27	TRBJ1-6	CASRLQGIYNSPLHF	TGTGCCAGCAGACTACAGGGGATCTATAATTCACCCCTCCACTTT
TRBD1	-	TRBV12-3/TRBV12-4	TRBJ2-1	CASSLMTGGYNEQFF	TGTGCCAGCAGTTTGATGACAGGGGGCTACAATGAGCAGTTCTTC
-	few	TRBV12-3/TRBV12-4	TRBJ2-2	CASALYFVGTGELFF	TGTGCCAGCGCTTTGTATTTTGTAGGCACCGGGGAGCTGTTTTTT
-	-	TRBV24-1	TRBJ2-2	CATSDLRQGTGELFF	TGTGCCACCAGTGATTTGAGGCAGGGAACCGGGGAGCTGTTTTTT
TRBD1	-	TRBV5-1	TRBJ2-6	CASSLIGTGPSGANVLTF	TGCGCCAGCAGCCTCATTGGGACAGGTCCCTCTGGGGCCAACGTCCTGACTTTC
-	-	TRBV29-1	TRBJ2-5	CSVEYASQETQYF	TGCAGCGTTGAGTACGCCAGTCAAGAGACCCAGTACTTC
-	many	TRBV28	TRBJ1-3	CASSLLYPTRGSGNTIYF	TGTGCCAGCAGTTTATTGTATCCAACTCGCGGGTCTGGAAACACCATATATTTT
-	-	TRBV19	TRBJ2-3	CASSIGGLRYF	TGTGCCAGTAGTATAGGTGGGCTCCGGTATTTT
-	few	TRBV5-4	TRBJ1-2	CASPSFGRRVGDGYTF	TGTGCCAGCCCGTCCTTCGGGCGGAGGGTCGGTGATGGCTACACCTTC
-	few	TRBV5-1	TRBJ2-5	CASSLISGWEETQYF	TGCGCCAGCAGCTTGATCTCGGGGTGGGAAGAGACCCAGTACTTC
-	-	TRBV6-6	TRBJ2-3	CASSYSKGSTDTQYF	TGTGCCAGCAGTTACTCGAAGGGTTCTACAGATACGCAGTATTTT
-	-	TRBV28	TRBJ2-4	CASSLSWSRGAFLNIQYF	TGTGCCAGCAGCCTGAGCTGGAGTAGGGGGGCTTTCCTAAACATTCAGTACTTC
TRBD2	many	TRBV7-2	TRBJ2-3	CASIRTSGRTDTQYF	TGTGCCAGCATCCGGACTAGCGGACGCACAGATACGCAGTATTTT
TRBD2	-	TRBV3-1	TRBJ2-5	CAVSGIQETQYF	TGTGCCGTTAGCGGGATCCAAGAGACCCAGTACTTC
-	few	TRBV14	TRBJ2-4	CASSQLPFGHIAKNIQYF	TGTGCCAGCAGCCAACTACCCTTCGGACACATAGCCAAAAACATTCAGTACTTC
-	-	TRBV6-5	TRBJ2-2	CASSYSLDTGELFF	TGTGCCAGCAGTTACTCCCTAGACACCGGGGAGCTGTTTTTT
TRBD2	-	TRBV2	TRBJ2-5	CASRAGGKETQYF	TGTGCCTCCCGAGCGGGGGGGAAGGAGACCCAGTACTTC
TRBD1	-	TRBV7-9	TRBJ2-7	CASSSGDSSYEQYF	TGTGCCAGCAGCTCCGGGGACAGCTCCTACGAGCAGTACTTC
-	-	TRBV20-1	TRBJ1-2	CSARTENYGYTF	TGCAGTGCGCGGACAGAAAACTATGGCTACACCTTC
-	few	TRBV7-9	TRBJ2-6	CASSQTYAGANVLTF	TGTGCCAGCAGCCAGACTTACGCCGGGGCCAACGTCCTGACTTTC
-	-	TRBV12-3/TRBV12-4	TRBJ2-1	CASVSGTNNEQFF	TGTGCCAGCGTTTCTGGGACCAACAATGAGCAGTTCTTC
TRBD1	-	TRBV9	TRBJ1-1	CASGGTGGWTEAFF	TGTGCCAGCGGAGGGACAGGGGGCTGGACTGAAGCTTTCTTT